A single sample gave rise to the 25 T cell receptor beta chains below, sequenced in a study of breast tumors, draining lymph nodes, adjacent tissues. Each CDR3 protein gets one entry after TCRdb re-called the multiplex PCR reads with MiXCR. The sample contains roughly 110,000 distinct CDR3 sequences, about 31% of which appear only once. The lymph nodes were axillary draining lymph nodes from breast cancer patients. The sequenced sample consisted of axillary lymph node tissue. These receptors all stem from a female donor with breast cancer. Some clones in this sample may be carry-over from other donors' samples.

This clonotype has ten or more counts. The chain links TRBV7-2 to TRBJ2-3, with no clear D. Germline V gives CDR1 SGHTA, CDR2 FQGNSA. V gave up 2 bases and J gave up 7 bases, with 16 bases separating them. The CDR3 is 15 residues long. CDR3 protein: CASSLLGQWGYTQYF. In DNA form, the CDR3 reads TGTGCCAGCAGCTTACTAGGGCAGTGGGGATATACGCAGTATTTT. Supplemented by reference TRBV7-2 and TRBJ2-3, the full variable domain reads GAGVSQSPSNKVTEKGKDVELRCDPISGHTALYWYRQSLGQGLEFLIYFQGNSAPDKSGLPSDRFSAERTGGSVSTLTIQRTQQEDSAVYLCASSLLGQWGYTQYFGPGTRLTVL.

This clonotype was recorded at least ten times. The V and J genes are TRBV19 and TRBJ2-7; D is uncertain. V was shortened by 5 bases and J by 2 bases, with 13 bases between the two germline ends. Germline values: CDR1 LNHDA, CDR2 SQIVND (reference sequence). This CDR3 is built from 14 residues. CDR3 in amino acids: CASSVSGRTYEQYF. CDR3 coding DNA: TGTGCCAGTAGTGTATCGGGCAGAACCTACGAGCAGTACTTC.

This clonotype has a count of ten or more. The chain employs TRBV18 and TRBJ2-7, with D possibly matching TRBD1 (5 bases). Germline CDR1 reads KGHSH; CDR2 reads LQKENI. This CDR3 region has 15 residues. V was cut by 3 bases and J by 3 bases, with 15 bases left in between. The DNA for the CDR3 is TGTGCCAGCTCACCGCAACGGACGGACAACTACGAGCAGTACTTC. Its protein is CASSPQRTDNYEQYF.

The table lists this clonotype with many counts. The chain is built from TRBV11-2 and TRBJ1-6, with 8 bases that match TRBD1. V trimming: 0 bases; J trimming: 9 bases; junction bases outside the gene matches: 4. The CDR3 spans 15 residues. Germline V gene lookup returns CDR1 SGHAT and CDR2 FQNNGV. CDR3 in amino acids: CASSLEGTGFSPLHF. CDR3 nucleotides: TGTGCCAGCAGCTTAGAAGGGACAGGTTTTTCACCCCTCCACTTT.

A word on this clonotype: The junction differs from germline at one of its ends, possibly a read error. The rearrangement joins TRBV9 to TRBJ2-7; TRBD1 matches 7 bases. Looked up from germline, CDR1 is SGDLS and CDR2 is YYNGEE. The CDR3 totals 15 residues. The CDR3, as DNA: TGTGTCAGCAGCGTTGGGACAGAGAGGAACTACGAGCAGTACTTC. This translates into CVSSVGTERNYEQYF.

Notes on this clonotype: The conserved final phenylalanine or tryptophan is absent from the CDR3, which likely points to a read error. The chain has TRBV6-1 and TRBJ2-1; D remains unclear. The CDR3 sequence is 14 residues long. CDR1 and CDR2 (germline): MNHNS, SASEGT. V lost 10 bases and J 7 bases, leaving 20 bases between the germline ends. The CDR3 bases are TGTGCCACCCAGACTCGCTACAATACGAATGAGCAGTTCCTC. This encodes CATQTRYNTNEQFL.

Turning to this clonotype: One base away lies a much larger clone, so this may be a sequencing read error. This sequence joins TRBV5-4 and TRBJ1-2, with TRBD1 matching 7 bases. Unmatched junction bases numbered 8, after V lost 3 bases and J lost 0 bases. CDR3 length: 16 residues. CDR1 and CDR2 (germline): SGHNT, YYREEE (reference sequence). CDR3 amino acids: CASSSGQASANYGYTF. CDR3 nucleotides: TGTGCCAGCAGCTCAGGACAGGCTTCGGCTAACTATGGCTACACCTTC. The variable domain in full, completed from reference TRBV5-4 and TRBJ1-2, reads ETGVTQSPTHLIKTRGQQVTLRCSSQSGHNTVSWYQQALGQGPQFIFQYYREEENGRGNFPPRFSGLQFPNYSSELNVNALELDDSALYLCASSSGQASANYGYTFGSGTRLTVV.

This clonotype was found many times. For the CDR3, the DNA is TGTGCCAGCAGCCAATCCGAGGTGGCGGATAGGGGCTACACCTTC. It translates to CASSQSEVADRGYTF. The rearrangement links TRBV3-1 to TRBJ1-2; D uncertain. Trimming removed 2 bases at V and 8 bases at J, with 18 bases between. Germline V gene data show CDR1 as LGHDT and CDR2 as YNNKEL (reference sequence). The CDR3 contains 15 residues.

This clonotype has only a few counts. The chain is built from TRBV7-6 and TRBJ1-1, with D possibly TRBD1 on 6 matching bases. V was trimmed by 7 bases and J by 5 bases, leaving 11 bases between them. The CDR3 covers 12 residues. Germline values: CDR1 SGHVS, CDR2 FNYEAQ. CDR3: CASKGGGTEAFF. The CDR3 DNA is TGTGCCAGCAAGGGGGGGGGAACTGAAGCTTTCTTT.

This clonotype was observed at least ten times. V is TRBV19 and J is TRBJ2-2; 10 nucleotides match TRBD1. Germline V gene lookup returns CDR1 LNHDA and CDR2 SQIVND (reference sequence). Trimming took 6 bases from V and 3 from J; bases not matched to a gene: 7. The CDR3 loop spans 16 amino acids. The DNA of the CDR3 is TGTGCCAGTAGCCCGCAAGACAGGGGGCACACCGGGGAGCTGTTTTTT. This translates into CASSPQDRGHTGELFF.

This clonotype was picked up many times. V is TRBV5-1 and J is TRBJ2-2; the D gene could be TRBD1 or TRBD2 (5 bases each). The CDR3 is 14 amino acids. Trimming left V 5 bases short and J 0 bases short, with 8 bases between. Germline values: CDR1 SGHRS, CDR2 YFSETQ. CDR3 DNA: TGCGCCAGCAGGGGGGAACCGAACACCGGGGAGCTGTTTTTT. Residues: CASRGEPNTGELFF.

This rearrangement joins TRBV24-1 to TRBJ2-2, with TRBD1 as a possible D gene (5 bases). This CDR3 comprises 16 residues. Trimming stripped 3 bases from V and 4 bases from J, with 14 bases between. Germline V gene data show CDR1 as KGHDR and CDR2 as SFDVKD. CDR3 bases: TGTGCCACCAGTGATAATCAGGGTAGGAGCACCGGGGAGCTGTTTTTT. Translated, it gives CATSDNQGRSTGELFF.

At least ten counts were recorded for this clonotype. The CDR3 loop reads CASSDTGGRTDTQYF. The CDR3 region has the DNA TGTGCCAGTAGTGATACGGGGGGACGCACAGATACGCAGTATTTT. The chain combines TRBV19 with TRBJ2-3; the match to TRBD2 covers 7 bases. The germline V gene encodes CDR1 LNHDA and CDR2 SQIVND (reference sequence). This CDR3 has 15 amino acids. J was trimmed by 1 base and V by 5 bases; bases with no gene match: 6.

This clonotype was recorded once. J is TRBJ2-2 and V is TRBV19; tentatively, D is TRBD1 (5 bases). The CDR3 is 16 amino acids. V lost 4 bases to trimming and J lost 4 bases, with 16 bases between them. The germline CDR1 and CDR2 sequences are LNHDA and SQIVND (reference sequence). The CDR3 here is CASSTRASELTGELFF. In nucleotides, the CDR3 is TGTGCCAGTAGTACCAGGGCGAGCGAGCTCACCGGGGAGCTGTTTTTT.

The genes are TRBV7-8 and TRBJ1-5; weak D call: TRBD1 (5 bases). The CDR3 totals 15 residues. The V gene's germline CDR1 is SGHVS and CDR2 FQNEAQ. V lost 4 bases to trimming and J lost 6 bases, with 16 bases between them. CDR3 nucleotide sequence: TGTGCCAGCAGCTCGCAGAGGGGATTACTTCAGCCCCAGCATTTT. This codes for CASSSQRGLLQPQHF. The full variable domain, its missing parts supplied by reference TRBV7-8 and TRBJ1-5, is GAGVSQSPRYKVAKRGQDVALRCDPISGHVSLFWYQQALGQGPEFLTYFQNEAQLDKSGLPSDRFFAERPEGSVSTLKIQRTQQEDSAVYLCASSSQRGLLQPQHFGDGTRLSIL.

This clonotype was found many times. With a much larger clone just one base away, this may be a read error. In this CDR3 the conserved last residue, phenylalanine or tryptophan, is missing, so a read error is likely. CDR3 DNA sequence: TGTGCCACCTCGAAGGGGGAATGTGGACTAGAAGAGACCCAGTACTCC. This gives the protein CATSKGECGLEETQYS. The chain is built from TRBV19 and TRBJ2-5, with a possible D match to TRBD2 (7 bases). Looked up from germline, CDR1 is LNHDA and CDR2 is SQIVND (reference sequence). This CDR3 has 16 residues. V was clipped by 10 bases and J by 3 bases, with 24 bases between them.

This clonotype was observed many times. The chain combines TRBV7-9 with TRBJ1-2; D is ambiguous. The CDR3 has 15 amino acids. V shed 1 base and J shed 6 bases, with 15 bases lying between them. Germline values: CDR1 SEHNR, CDR2 FQNEAQ (reference sequence). The CDR3 protein is CASSLGLPGGDGYTF. The CDR3 DNA follows: TGTGCCAGCAGCTTAGGGCTTCCGGGTGGTGATGGCTACACCTTC.

J is TRBJ1-1 and V is TRBV10-3, with 12 bases that match TRBD1. Per germline, CDR1 ENHRY and CDR2 SYGVKD. CDR3 length: 13 amino acids. The trim removed 6 bases at V and 8 bases at J, leaving 4 bases unmatched. In DNA form, the CDR3 reads TGTGCCATCAGGGGACAGGGGGCGACCGAAGCTTTCTTT. It specifies CAIRGQGATEAFF.

Of note for this clonotype: A read error may be the cause here, since a much bigger clone is one base away. The chain carries TRBV20-1 and TRBJ2-2; 10 positions agree with TRBD2. Germline CDR1 and CDR2: DFQATT and SNEGSKA (reference sequence). The V segment lost 2 bases and the J segment 4 bases; nucleotides outside the gene matches: 7. The CDR3 is 16 amino acids. CDR3 protein: CSARLSGRVTTGELFF. The CDR3 DNA is TGCAGTGCTAGACTAAGCGGGAGGGTGACCACCGGGGAGCTGTTTTTT.

Regarding this clonotype: The junction differs from germline at one of its ends, possibly a read error. V is TRBV7-7 and J is TRBJ2-1; D unclear. Germline-derived CDR1 and CDR2 are SSHAT and FNYEAQ (reference sequence). This CDR3 is built from 10 residues. The DNA for the CDR3 is TGTGCTAGAGATCCCCTCATAGAGGTCTTC. It specifies CARDPLIEVF.

This chain uses TRBV20-1 with TRBJ2-7; 13 positions agree with TRBD2. In germline, CDR1 is DFQATT, CDR2 SNEGSKA (reference sequence). The CDR3 has 14 amino acids. J gave up 6 bases and V 4 bases, and 6 bases lay outside the gene matches. As DNA, the CDR3 is TGCAGTGCTACACTAGCGGGGGGGCTGAGCGAGCAGTACTTC. Translation: CSATLAGGLSEQYF.

This clonotype was seen only a few times. The chain is built from TRBV10-2 and TRBJ2-7; maybe TRBD1 (6 bases). The CDR3 extends over 13 amino acids. Germline-derived CDR1 and CDR2 are WSHSY and SAAADI. V lost 7 bases and J 1 base, leaving 11 bases between the germline ends. The CDR3 spells CASTSDRSYEQYF. CDR3 sequence (DNA): TGCGCCAGCACTTCGGACAGATCCTACGAGCAGTACTTC.

The V gene is TRBV2, the J gene TRBJ1-2; 9 bases are a match to TRBD1. The CDR3 has 14 amino acids. Germline values: CDR1 SNHLY, CDR2 FYNNEI. Trimming took 6 bases from V and 5 from J; bases not matched to a gene: 7. CDR3 DNA: TGTGCCAGCAGAGGGGGGACAGGGAGGTATGGCTACACCTTC. Translated: CASRGGTGRYGYTF.

In this sample, this clonotype turned up many times. The rearrangement links TRBV2 to TRBJ2-7; TRBD2 matches at 10 bases. Per the germline V gene, CDR1 is SNHLY and CDR2 is FYNNEI. The V segment lost 7 bases and the J segment 9 bases; nucleotides outside the gene matches: 15. This CDR3 region has 15 residues. The CDR3 loop is CASKPLAGDHVGQYF. The CDR3 DNA reads TGTGCCAGCAAGCCCCTAGCGGGGGACCACGTAGGGCAGTACTTC.

With respect to this clonotype: An end of the junction differs from the germline gene, which may be a read error. The V call is TRBV19, the J call TRBJ2-1; 7 bases map to TRBD1. This CDR3 has 11 amino acids. Germline CDR1 LNHDA, CDR2 SQIVND (reference sequence). CDR3 in DNA: TGTGCCAGTAGGCAGGGGGATGAGCAGGTCTTC. Its translation: CASRQGDEQVF.